The 23 T cell receptor beta chains below all came from one sample that was sequenced in a study of patients and donors after allogeneic stem cell transplantation. Each CDR3 protein gets one entry after TCRdb re-called the RT-PCR reads with MiXCR. The sample consists of 800,000 to 1,000,000 distinct CDR3 sequences, around 17% of them appearing once. Sequencing was performed on blood, either unsorted or a sorted T cell fraction (not recorded which). All receptors come from a human donor who was either an allogeneic HSCT recipient or a stem cell or donor lymphocyte infusion donor (not recorded which). It is not recorded whose cells these are; they may come from a transplant donor.

The chain has TRBV7-2 and TRBJ1-5; 8 bases agree with TRBD1. The V segment lost 2 bases and the J segment 6 bases; nucleotides outside the gene matches: 9. CDR3 length: 16 residues. Germline V lookup: CDR1 SGHTA, CDR2 FQGNSA. The CDR3 loop is CASSLNGRGLGQPQHF. CDR3 coding DNA: TGTGCCAGCAGCTTAAATGGCAGGGGGCTCGGTCAGCCCCAGCATTTT.

This clonotype occurred a few times. In DNA form, the CDR3 reads TGTGCCAGCAGCCAAGACATTGACGCTTACTATGGCTACACCTTC. Translating gives CASSQDIDAYYGYTF. This chain joins TRBV4-2 and TRBJ1-2; D unclear. The V gene's germline CDR1 is LGHNA and CDR2 YNFKEQ. The CDR3 extends over 15 amino acids. The germline V and J ends were trimmed by 0 bases and 3 bases, with 11 bases remaining between them.

This clonotype was detected ten times or more. The V gene is TRBV12-3 or TRBV12-4, the J gene TRBJ2-7; no clear D gene. The CDR3 is 11 amino acids. Trimming stripped 5 bases from V and 7 bases from J, with 9 bases between. CDR3 nucleotide sequence: TGTGCCAGCAGTCAGCAGCATGAGCAGTACTTC. Protein: CASSQQHEQYF.

This clonotype was counted only a few times. The chain employs TRBV27 and TRBJ2-2; 7 bases are shared with TRBD2. Germline V gene data show CDR1 as MNHEY and CDR2 as SMNVEV (reference sequence). The CDR3 runs 14 residues. Trimming took 8 bases from V and 3 from J; bases not matched to a gene: 6. The CDR3 sequence: CASEAGSHTGELFF. The CDR3 DNA reads as TGTGCCAGCGAAGCGGGGTCCCACACCGGGGAGCTGTTTTTT.

The chain has TRBV12-3 or TRBV12-4 and TRBJ2-7, with 10 bases identical to TRBD1. This CDR3 spans 15 amino acids. V lost 6 bases, J lost 2 bases, and 7 bases stayed unmatched. DNA for the CDR3: TGTGCCAGCAGCACGGACAGGGGGTTCACCTACGAGCAGTACTTC. The encoded protein is CASSTDRGFTYEQYF.

This clonotype was seen ten or more times. As DNA, the CDR3 is TGCGCCAGCAGCTTGGCCGTTGACCTGAACACTGAAGCTTTCTTT. It yields the protein CASSLAVDLNTEAFF. The chain combines TRBV5-1 with TRBJ1-1; D remains ambiguous. CDR1 is SGHRS, CDR2 YFSETQ, per germline. V was shortened by 0 bases and J by 0 bases, with 9 bases between the two germline ends. This CDR3 is built from 15 residues.

In its sample, this clonotype was seen a few times. V and J are TRBV5-1 and TRBJ2-1; D possibly matches TRBD1 or TRBD2 (5 bases each). V was pared by 4 bases and J by 8 bases, with 22 bases between. Germline assignment: CDR1 SGHRS and CDR2 YFSETQ. This CDR3 spans 16 amino acids. The CDR3 nucleotides are TGCGCCAGCAGCCCCCCTTGGGACCGTCGGGTATATGAGCAGTTCTTC. Its translation is CASSPPWDRRVYEQFF.

This clonotype was counted at least ten times. This sequence joins TRBV12-3 or TRBV12-4 and TRBJ1-2; D is uncertain. The CDR3 covers 13 residues. V lost 6 bases and J lost 4, with 12 bases in between. The CDR3 sequence: CASSPTRSYGYTF. DNA for the CDR3: TGTGCCAGCAGCCCGACGAGGAGCTATGGCTACACCTTC.

The rearrangement uses TRBV18 and TRBJ2-5; 7 bases are a match to TRBD2. The CDR3 extends over 16 amino acids. V shed 2 bases, J shed 4 bases, and the junction held 10 bases outside the gene matches. Germline CDR1 is KGHSH and CDR2 is LQKENI. The CDR3 reads CASSPGGGARGETQYF. Written as DNA, the CDR3 is TGTGCCAGCTCACCAGGCGGGGGAGCGAGAGGAGAGACCCAGTACTTC.

This clonotype was picked up a small number of times. The chain has TRBV12-3 or TRBV12-4 and TRBJ1-5, with TRBD1 as a possible D gene (6 bases). This CDR3 region has 16 residues. V was cut by 7 bases and J by 6 bases, with 22 bases left in between. The DNA for the CDR3 is TGTGCCAGCAACCTGAGGACAGAGGGGGGGGGTCAGCCCCAGCATTTT. It encodes CASNLRTEGGGQPQHF.

The table lists this clonotype with a few counts. The chain carries TRBV20-1 and TRBJ2-3; maybe TRBD1 (5 bases). This CDR3 is 13 amino acids long. V was cut by 4 bases and J by 0 bases, with 8 bases left in between. The V gene's germline CDR1 is DFQATT and CDR2 SNEGSKA (reference sequence). The CDR3 loop is CSATRQSTDTQYF. The CDR3 bases are TGCAGTGCTACCCGACAGAGCACAGATACGCAGTATTTT.

This clonotype was recorded many times. The chain has TRBV12-3 or TRBV12-4 and TRBJ2-7, with D hard to call. Deletions cut 8 bases from V and 6 bases from J, with 17 bases between. The CDR3 extends over 13 amino acids. The chain's CDR3 is CASGLRTLVEQYF. In DNA, the CDR3 is TGTGCCAGCGGCCTCAGAACTCTAGTCGAGCAGTACTTC.

V gene TRBV4-3 combines with J gene TRBJ2-4, with TRBD2 as a possible D gene (5 bases). V lost 3 bases to trimming and J lost 6 bases, with 12 bases between them. Germline CDR1 and CDR2: LGHNA and YSLEER. This CDR3 region has 14 residues. The CDR3 bases are TGCGCCAGCAGCCAGGAACTAGGAAGAAACATTCAGTACTTC. Translating gives CASSQELGRNIQYF.

The V and J genes are TRBV12-3 or TRBV12-4 and TRBJ2-7; TRBD2 agrees at 9 bases. The length of the CDR3 is 13 residues. After removal of 1 base from V and 6 bases from J, the junction contained 1 base not matched to a gene. Here the CDR3 reads CASSLGLAVEQYF. The CDR3 DNA reads as TGTGCCAGCAGTTTAGGACTAGCGGTCGAGCAGTACTTC.

This clonotype was seen a handful of times. The chain links TRBV7-9 to TRBJ2-5; perhaps TRBD2 as D (6 bases). Germline assignment: CDR1 SEHNR and CDR2 FQNEAQ (reference sequence). V lost 1 base, J lost 0 bases, and 9 bases lay in between. The CDR3 runs to 15 residues. The CDR3 DNA follows: TGTGCCAGCAGCTTAGGGGAGGCCCACCAAGAGACCCAGTACTTC. Translating it yields CASSLGEAHQETQYF. Variable domain in full (rest from reference TRBV7-9 and TRBJ2-5): DTGVSQNPRHKITKRGQNVTFRCDPISEHNRLYWYRQTLGQGPEFLTYFQNEAQLEKSRLLSDRFSAERPKGSFSTLEIQRTEQGDSAMYLCASSLGEAHQETQYFGPGTRLLVL.

This sequence joins TRBV5-5 and TRBJ1-2; 7 nucleotides match TRBD1. From germline, CDR1 is SGHKS and CDR2 YYEKEE (reference sequence). The CDR3 runs 16 residues. The trim removed 0 bases at V and 3 bases at J, leaving 8 bases unmatched. CDR3 loop: CASSLGGLQGYYGYTF. CDR3 bases: TGTGCCAGCAGCTTGGGGGGACTACAGGGGTACTATGGCTACACCTTC.

This clonotype occurred a few times. This chain joins TRBV20-1 and TRBJ2-7; 9 positions agree with TRBD2. Trimming removed 1 base from V and 3 bases from J; junction bases left unmatched: 7. CDR3 size: 15 residues. Per the germline V gene, CDR1 is DFQATT and CDR2 is SNEGSKA (reference sequence). The CDR3 DNA sequence: TGCAGTGCTAGAGCTCCCTCTAGCGGGGTCTACGAGCAGTACTTC. It is translated as CSARAPSSGVYEQYF.

Concerning this clonotype itself: An end of the junction differs from the germline gene, which may be a read error. V and J are TRBV7-9 and TRBJ2-1; no definite D call. The CDR3 is 15 residues long. CDR1 and CDR2 (germline): SEHNR, FQNEAQ (reference sequence). In DNA form, the CDR3 reads TGTGTCAGCAGCTTAAGAGGTAGTAGCTACAATGAGCAGTTCTTC. Protein: CVSSLRGSSYNEQFF.

This clonotype was picked up a small number of times. V and J are TRBV9 and TRBJ2-2; D is perhaps TRBD1 (6 bases). The germline V gene encodes CDR1 SGDLS and CDR2 YYNGEE. The CDR3 has 14 residues. V shed 4 bases and J shed 7 bases, with 14 bases lying between them. For the CDR3, the DNA is TGTGCCAGCAGCCCCTACCTAGGGGGCGGGGAGCTGTTTTTT. It codes for CASSPYLGGGELFF.

This chain links TRBV12-3 or TRBV12-4 with TRBJ1-1, with 7 bases identical to TRBD1. The CDR3 totals 13 residues. V trimming: 7 bases; J trimming: 6 bases; junction bases outside the gene matches: 8. The CDR3 nucleotides are TGTGCCAGCAACTTCGACAGGGAGGCTGAAGCTTTCTTT. This encodes CASNFDREAEAFF.

The chain carries TRBV29-1 and TRBJ2-7, with TRBD2 matching 8 bases. Germline lookup yields CDR1 SQVTM and CDR2 ANQGSEA. This CDR3 has 12 residues. V was pared by 6 bases and J by 3 bases, with 4 bases of the junction left unmatched. The CDR3 DNA reads TGCAGCGTAGCGGGGGCCCTCTACGAGCAGTACTTC. Protein: CSVAGALYEQYF.

V and J are TRBV20-1 and TRBJ1-5; 12 bases are shared with TRBD1. The CDR3 consists of 15 residues. Trimming cost V 4 bases and J 7 bases; bases outside gene matches: 8. Germline V gives CDR1 DFQATT, CDR2 SNEGSKA (reference sequence). The CDR3: CSATGQGASGQPQHF. In DNA, the CDR3 is TGCAGTGCTACGGGACAGGGGGCCTCTGGGCAGCCCCAGCATTTT.

The gene calls are TRBV19 and TRBJ1-1, with 10 bases lining up with TRBD1. The J segment lost 5 bases and the V segment lost 3 bases, leaving 9 bases of the junction unmatched. This CDR3 comprises 16 residues. In germline, CDR1 is LNHDA, CDR2 SQIVND (reference sequence). CDR3: CASSIGGQGVRTEAFF. The CDR3 DNA is TGTGCCAGTAGTATTGGTGGACAGGGGGTGAGGACTGAAGCTTTCTTT. The full variable domain, rest sourced from reference TRBV19 and TRBJ1-1, is DGGITQSPKYLFRKEGQNVTLSCEQNLNHDAMYWYRQDPGQGLRLIYYSQIVNDFQKGDIAEGYSVSREKKESFPLTVTSAQKNPTAFYLCASSIGGQGVRTEAFFGQGTRLTVV.